This T cell receptor (beta chain) was captured by sequencing in a study of cytomegalovirus exposure and HLA in healthy donors (dated by TCRdb to 2016 to 2017). About the full investigation: According to an earlier analysis of a few hundred of the donors, about 179 million T cells yielded over 90 million unique TCR beta sequences and about 300 Gb of sequence data. Typing coverage differed by locus: A, B, C, DRB1 and DQB1 were typed in roughly 629-630 donors, DQA1 in 522, DPA1 in some 600, and DPB1 in approximately 450. In a later analysis, previously published TCR beta repertoires from hundreds of donors were re-analyzed and high-resolution HLA genotyping was added so that TCR occurrence patterns could be studied. In the later analysis, no new phenotypic data were used to find candidate immune exposures; instead, reliance was placed on TCR beta sequences and their occurrence across donors. Of the approximately 370 genotyped donors, less than 85% were placed in the genetic ancestry cluster associated with self-reported Caucasian donors. Roughly five DR-DQ haplotypes were handled as single units for association and clustering, since linkage in the cohort was strong. A later genetic analysis used genome-wide SNP genotypes for about 65% of the 666 donors, treating that subset as a discovery cohort. Along with the approximately 700-subject first cohort, a separate validation cohort of 120 different subjects was used. The study aimed to test whether cataloging public T cell receptors could reveal signatures of past pathogen exposure. Every discovery cohort repertoire had been produced on one sequencing platform. Class I and class II HLA loci were covered by the typing at four-digit resolution. Donor age, sex, ethnicity and CMV serostatus were compiled together with the repertoire data. The study combined high-throughput TCR immunosequencing, statistical association of individual TCRs with disease status, and machine learning to predict cytomegalovirus infection status. An earlier analysis of around 640 of the donors used high-throughput TCR beta sequencing to judge whether each TCR beta V gene segment behaved as functional or pseudogenic. The study used immunosequencing to profile the T cell repertoires of several hundred subjects and linked those repertoires to cytomegalovirus serostatus. An early release that covered about 600 HLA-typed donors contained about 300 gigabases of sequencing data and some 87 million unique TCR sequences. Among roughly 400 genotyped donors of the cohort, an average of roughly 240,000 unique TCR beta nucleotide sequences were sequenced per donor, roughly a sixth of them non-productive.

For this clone: There is no known antigen for this receptor. No qualities accompany the bases; no much larger clone lies one base away.

In total, more than 500 healthy bone marrow donors made up the cohort. At the time of sampling, every cohort member was nominally healthy, though immune exposures that went unrecorded were likely present. The donor tested CMV seronegative, placing the donor among the approximately 400 seronegative members of the cohort. A peripheral blood sample was provided by each donor, and peripheral blood mononuclear cells were used for TCR beta sequencing. Genomic DNA extraction from the blood cell samples was performed with the Qiagen DNeasy Blood Extraction Kit. Relative to germline, V is 4 bases shorter and J is 0 bases shorter, with 15 bases between their ends. CDR1 SGHDN and CDR2 FVKESK are derived from the germline V gene. Reading from cysteine to phenylalanine, the CDR3 counts 16 amino acids. The only DNA kept is the CDR3, 48 bases in frame from the first base. General study outcomes and caveats: Most CMV-associated TCR beta chains appeared to be HLA-restricted in a later analysis, and the HLA associations seemed to be driven largely by CMV exposure. Three of the identified cytomegalovirus-associated TCR beta chains were confirmed in vitro to be specific for cytomegalovirus antigens. Because counts were too low, approximately 15 rarely observed V segments, including chromosome 9 orphons, were excluded from the earlier analysis of some 590 of the donors. In the study, some 180 TCR beta chains were listed as associated with cytomegalovirus. When HLA alleles, especially DR and DQ, strongly co-occurred, attributing TCR associations to individual alleles was difficult. A later analysis found that HLA-associated TCR beta chains were more clonally expanded and had lower generation probabilities than equally common non-associated chains. The sequencing pipeline was judged likely to have produced a cluster of highly shared sequence variants as a technical artifact. A later genetic analysis associated a missense DCLRE1C variant with V-gene and J-gene trimming of TCR beta chains, and an independent cohort replicated the association. In a later analysis, TCR association rates were found to vary across HLA loci, with the most associated TCRs seen for DRB1 alleles and the fewest for HLA-C alleles. Most TCR sequences were seen in very few donors, while some public TCRs were found in many individuals. Because HLA typing was unavailable for some donors at each locus, only the typed subset was used in association tests. Presence/absence analyses assumed roughly uniform sequencing depth across donors, an assumption that may not hold. For the cohort, immune exposure information was limited to CMV serostatus. Correlated functional status among segregating V segments might be attributable to linkage disequilibrium, but an unknown experimental factor could not be ruled out. A later analysis associated 15,000 to 20,000 TCR beta sequences with specific HLA alleles at a false discovery rate of 0.05. The 87-base-pair reads could not distinguish some IMGT-functional V segments, including TRBV6-2 and TRBV6-3, so those segments were excluded. A further reported finding was that TCR beta sequences accurately predicted the HLA-A and HLA-B alleles for most subjects in the first cohort. According to the authors, the approach could potentially be generalized to other disease states and immunological phenotypes. In both the original and validation cohorts, the classifier was reported to diagnose cytomegalovirus status with high specificity and sensitivity. Broadly in line with IMGT annotations, most TCR beta V segments showed up in productive rearrangements about 90% or about 30% of the time in an earlier analysis of a few hundred of the donors. In a later analysis, several top co-occurrence clusters were reported to appear linked to parvovirus B19, influenza, CMV and Epstein-Barr virus. The cohort was sequenced for TCR beta chains only, and without alpha or paired-chain data the features that could be detected were limited. In a later genetic analysis, fewer N-insertions in productive TCRs were reported among donors in an Asian-associated ancestry cluster than the roughly 710-donor mean.

Library creation used the immunoSEQ multiplex PCR assay. A mixture of 60 forward primers for TCR Vbeta segments and 13 reverse primers for TCR Jbeta segments was used in the multiplex PCR. A multiplex PCR assay on genomic DNA amplified the CDR3 region of rearranged TCR beta genes. On the Illumina HiSeq System, the amplified TCR beta libraries were sequenced as 87-base-pair reads. As for the original processing: Across the 700 or so repertoires, a later analysis counted about 81 million unique TCR beta chains, 9.5 million to 13 million of which were shared by at least two donors. To remove PCR and sequencing errors, raw reads were error-corrected and collapsed into unique sequences using a nearest-neighbor algorithm that merged closely related sequences. Alignment of CDR3 sequences to IMGT reference sequences was used to assign V, D and J gene segments. For a sequence to be retained, at least a six-nucleotide match to both a V gene segment and a J gene segment was required. A rearrangement counted as productive if the CDR3 had no stop codons and remained in frame with V and J, and every other rearrangement counted as non-productive. CDR3 was defined according to IMGT convention as the region running from the second conserved V-encoded cysteine to the conserved J-encoded phenylalanine. In an earlier analysis of approximately 590 of the donors, sequences lacking an unambiguous match to a single V gene segment were excluded. In an earlier analysis of a few hundred of the donors, V segments were called functional above 56.7% productive rearrangements and were called segregating when the between-donor standard deviation exceeded 5%. A statistical classification framework was built for diagnosing cytomegalovirus status from the catalog of TCR beta chain sequences. In a later analysis, V and J genes were assigned by comparing TCR nucleotide sequences against IMGT/GENE-DB human TR gene sequences. Using the TCRdist pipeline, a later analysis assigned CDR3 sequences along with most-parsimonious VDJ recombination scenarios. In a later analysis, each TCR beta chain was defined by its CDR3 amino acid sequence together with its V-gene family, and reads lacking a unique V-gene family were excluded. As a way to deal with suspected cross-contamination and a sequencing artifact, a later analysis dropped hundreds of nucleotide sequences that were highly shared and had low generation probability. In a later analysis, a clonal expansion index was calculated for each public chain from normalized within-repertoire ranks of inferred template counts. Generation probabilities in a later analysis came from a VDJ recombination model fitted to out-of-frame rearrangements, and those results were checked against IGoR. A later analysis scored TCR-TCR, TCR-HLA and TCR-CMV co-occurrence with hypergeometric tests, applying a repertoire-size bias correction to TCR pairs. To estimate false discovery rates, a later analysis permuted the HLA or CMV assignments 20 times. In a later analysis, co-occurring TCRs were grouped with DBSCAN, and TCRdist sequence similarity was added when clustering was performed within HLA-allele-positive subsets. Repertoires with fewer than 30,000 or more than 120,000 public chains, plus five repertoires with anomalous nucleotide sharing, were excluded from co-occurrence clustering. TCRdb took over this immuneACCESS table, retaining in-frame rearrangements with V and J assigned. Such tables are incomplete; in checked studies, under half of the missing clones stem from an unresolved V gene, and the remainder is unexplained. For V, J and clone size, that table is used; D and trimming come from the DNA. The sample includes under 200,000 clones, with approximately 86% observed a single time. Over 1.5% of the sample rests with the top ten.

The chain is assembled from TRBV14 and TRBJ1-1; 6 matching bases give a weak D call of TRBD1. The clonotype comes from a young woman in good health and CMV-seronegative. The sequencing sample was made of PBMCs. For the CDR3, the sequence is CASSPTGYLMNTEAFF. The sequenced DNA is TGTGCCAGCAGCCCTACAGGGTATCTAATGAACACTGAAGCTTTCTTT.